Each of the 27 T cell receptor beta chains below was sequenced from the same sample in a study of Graves' ophthalmopathy and Graves' hyperthyroidism. Amplified TCR beta CDR3 regions were obtained using RNA transcripts as template. A first-round RT-PCR used HTBI primers, followed by a second-round multiplex PCR. TCRdb reprocessed the multiplex PCR reads with MiXCR, giving one entry per CDR3 protein. The sample carries about 480,000 distinct CDR3 sequences, approximately 15% recorded once. Sequencing was performed on blood. The origin of the receptors is a woman in her 30s with Graves' ophthalmopathy.

This clonotype was seen a handful of times. V is TRBV18 and J is TRBJ2-5; D not resolved. The germline gives CDR1 KGHSH, CDR2 LQKENI. The V gene lost 1 base and the J gene lost 7 bases, with 10 bases spanning the gap. The CDR3 loop spans 13 amino acids. CDR3 loop: CASSPRDKGTQYF. The DNA for the CDR3 is TGTGCCAGCTCACCACGCGACAAGGGGACCCAGTACTTC.

In its sample, this clonotype was seen many times. The CDR3 coding sequence is TGTGCCAGCAGTCCGGTCACGAACTCTGGGGCCAACGTCCTGACTTTC. This gives the protein CASSPVTNSGANVLTF. The chain couples TRBV6-1 to TRBJ2-6; D gene ambiguous. CDR3 length: 16 amino acids. Germline V gene lookup returns CDR1 MNHNS and CDR2 SASEGT. V was pared by 5 bases and J by 0 bases, with 11 bases between.

In this sample, this clonotype turned up many times. A much larger clone is a single base away; this may be a read error. V gene TRBV27 combines with J gene TRBJ1-2; no firm D call. Germline V lookup: CDR1 MNHEY, CDR2 SMNVEV (reference sequence). V lost 7 bases to trimming and J lost 3 bases, with 15 bases between them. The CDR3 totals 14 residues. CDR3: CASTPSGDDYGYTF. Here the CDR3 DNA reads TGTGCCAGCACTCCGAGTGGGGATGACTATGGCTACACCTTC.

This clonotype has more than one count but fewer than ten. The chain combines TRBV20-1 with TRBJ2-5; 9 nucleotides match TRBD1. V lost 7 bases and J lost 4; bases outside the gene matches: 16. Germline V lookup: CDR1 DFQATT, CDR2 SNEGSKA (reference sequence). This CDR3 has 16 amino acids. This CDR3 is CSGMPVPGQGRETQYF. The CDR3 DNA sequence: TGCAGTGGTATGCCCGTCCCGGGACAGGGAAGAGAGACCCAGTACTTC.

This clonotype was detected ten times or more. This chain links TRBV6-1 with TRBJ1-5, with D possibly being TRBD1 (5 bases). Germline-derived CDR1 and CDR2 are MNHNS and SASEGT. V lost 6 bases and J 0 bases, leaving 12 bases between the germline ends. This CDR3 is built from 15 residues. CDR3 region: CASRRDRASNQPQHF. The CDR3 DNA is TGTGCCAGCAGAAGAGACAGAGCTAGCAATCAGCCCCAGCATTTT.

Many counts were recorded for this clonotype. The chain recombines TRBV28 with TRBJ1-1, with a tentative D call TRBD1 (6 bases). The CDR3 covers 14 residues. The V gene's germline CDR1 is MDHEN and CDR2 SYDVKM. V was cut by 7 bases and J by 3 bases, with 15 bases left in between. DNA of the CDR3: TGTGCCAGCACCTCCGGGGGGGCCTACACTGAAGCTTTCTTT. Its protein is CASTSGGAYTEAFF.

This clonotype came up many times. The J gene is TRBJ2-7, the V gene TRBV12-3 or TRBV12-4; 11 bases line up with TRBD1. The CDR3 length is 14 residues. With 5 bases clipped from V and 3 bases from J, the junction kept 3 bases outside the gene matches. CDR3 nucleotides: TGTGCCAGCAGTCAGGACAGGGGGCTCTACGAGCAGTACTTC. The encoded protein is CASSQDRGLYEQYF.

The rearrangement links TRBV10-3 to TRBJ2-2; 9 bases fit TRBD2. Germline lookup yields CDR1 ENHRY and CDR2 SYGVKD. V dropped 6 bases and J dropped 4; count of bases not matched to a gene: 9. This CDR3 is built from 16 residues. CDR3 loop: CAISANSGGPTGELFF. The CDR3 bases are TGTGCCATCAGCGCAAATAGCGGGGGTCCCACCGGGGAGCTGTTTTTT.

This CDR3 reads CASMAGYEQYF. The CDR3 DNA follows: TGTGCCAGCATGGCAGGCTACGAGCAGTACTTC. This chain joins TRBV6-2 or TRBV6-3 and TRBJ2-7; D unclear. The V gene's germline CDR1 is MNHEY and CDR2 SVGEGT. This CDR3 comprises 11 residues. Trimming took off 7 bases at V and 3 bases at J, with 7 bases between the two ends.

This clonotype was seen at least ten times. The V call is TRBV9, the J call TRBJ1-2; 8 positions match TRBD1. The CDR3 consists of 14 residues. J was trimmed by 8 bases and V by 3 bases; bases with no gene match: 9. The germline V gene has CDR1 SGDLS and CDR2 YYNGEE. CDR3 coding DNA: TGTGCCAGCAGCGAAAACCAGGGGGCAGAAGGCTACACCTTC. Amino acid sequence: CASSENQGAEGYTF. The full variable domain, in which reference TRBV9 and TRBJ1-2 provide the parts outside the CDR3, is DSGVTQTPKHLITATGQRVTLRCSPRSGDLSVYWYQQSLDQGLQFLIQYYNGEERAKGNILERFSAQQFPDLHSELNLSSLELGDSALYFCASSENQGAEGYTFGSGTRLTVV.

This clonotype was seen repeatedly, ten times or more. The junction shows a germline mismatch at one end, possibly a read error. The V call is TRBV6-5, the J call TRBJ1-2; D not resolved. CDR3 length: 13 amino acids. Germline-derived CDR1 and CDR2 are MNHEY and SVGAGI. Here the CDR3 reads CASSYGPNGGCTF. CDR3 DNA: TGTGCCAGCAGTTACGGGCCGAACGGTGGCTGCACCTTC.

The genes are TRBV30 and TRBJ1-1, with D unclear. The CDR3 covers 11 residues. V gave up 0 bases and J gave up 10 bases, with 9 bases separating them. Germline V lookup: CDR1 GTSNPN, CDR2 SVGIG (reference sequence). In DNA form, the CDR3 reads TGTGCCTGGAGTGTAAGGTTTTCAGCTTTCTTT. Translating gives CAWSVRFSAFF.

The chain uses TRBV6-2 or TRBV6-3 and TRBJ2-6, with a possible D match to TRBD1 (5 bases). The germline CDR1 and CDR2 sequences are MNHEY and SVGEGT. Trimming pared 4 bases from V and 1 base from J, leaving 8 bases between. The CDR3 consists of 15 residues. The CDR3 bases are TGTGCCAGCAGTTTCGACAGTTCTGGGGCCAACGTCCTGACTTTC. This sequence encodes CASSFDSSGANVLTF.

The V and J genes are TRBV19 and TRBJ1-5; perhaps TRBD1 as D (6 bases). V lost 3 bases and J lost 5, with 17 bases in between. The germline V gene has CDR1 LNHDA and CDR2 SQIVND (reference sequence). This CDR3 comprises 16 residues. The CDR3 DNA is TGTGCCAGTAGTATCCCCCCGGGACACAAATATCAGCCCCAGCATTTT. Translation gives CASSIPPGHKYQPQHF.

This clonotype was observed at least ten times. The J gene is TRBJ2-7, the V gene TRBV28; 10 bases agree with TRBD2. Trimming removed 4 bases from V and 3 bases from J; junction bases left unmatched: 9. The CDR3 totals 16 residues. Per germline, CDR1 MDHEN and CDR2 SYDVKM. The CDR3: CASSSTATSGYYEQYF. CDR3 sequence (DNA): TGTGCCAGCAGTTCAACGGCGACTAGCGGGTACTACGAGCAGTACTTC.

V usage is TRBV7-2 and J usage is TRBJ2-5; 8 bases map to TRBD2. Germline CDR1 SGHTA, CDR2 FQGNSA. CDR3 length: 16 amino acids. V was clipped by 6 bases and J by 7 bases; unmatched bases: 16. DNA for the CDR3: TGTGCCAGCAGTTATACCGGGACTAGGGCCTCGGTGACCCAGTACTTC. It specifies CASSYTGTRASVTQYF.

At least ten counts were recorded for this clonotype. The gene calls are TRBV18 and TRBJ1-5; 8 bases line up with TRBD1. V lost 3 bases to trimming and J lost 2 bases; unmatched junction nucleotides: 9. The CDR3 spans 17 residues. Germline lookup yields CDR1 KGHSH and CDR2 LQKENI. CDR3 sequence (DNA): TGTGCCAGCTCACCTAGGACAGGGATGGAAGGCAATCAGCCCCAGCATTTT. It specifies CASSPRTGMEGNQPQHF.

This clonotype has at least ten counts. The chain carries TRBV15 and TRBJ1-2; D is possibly TRBD1 (6 bases). Germline values: CDR1 LNHNV, CDR2 YYDKDF (reference sequence). This CDR3 spans 14 amino acids. Trimming pared 4 bases from V and 6 bases from J, leaving 15 bases between. The CDR3 nucleotides are TGTGCCACCAGCAAACCGGGACACGGAGATGGCTACACCTTC. It codes for CATSKPGHGDGYTF.

Turning to this clonotype: One end of the junction is discordant with germline, which a read error may explain. The gene calls are TRBV2 and TRBJ2-5; maybe TRBD2 (5 bases). Germline V gives CDR1 SNHLY, CDR2 FYNNEI. This CDR3 is built from 13 residues. The CDR3 reads CVSSEEVAETQYF. DNA for the CDR3: TGTGTCAGCAGTGAGGAGGTAGCCGAGACCCAGTACTTC. Variable domain in full (rest from reference TRBV2 and TRBJ2-5): EPEVTQTPSHQVTQMGQEVILRCVPISNHLYFYWYRQILGQKVEFLVSFYNNEISEKSEIFDDQFSVERPDGSNFTLKIRSTKLEDSAMYFCVSSEEVAETQYFGPGTRLLVL.

The chain recombines TRBV9 with TRBJ1-2; 9 bases map to TRBD1. The V and J ends lost 2 bases and 6 bases, in that order; junction bases with no gene match: 5. Germline CDR1 and CDR2: SGDLS and YYNGEE. The CDR3 consists of 14 residues. CDR3 coding DNA: TGTGCCAGCAGCGTCGGACAGGGGCCGGATGGCTACACCTTC. It translates to CASSVGQGPDGYTF.

V is TRBV19 and J is TRBJ1-5, with D unclear. Germline CDR1 LNHDA, CDR2 SQIVND (reference sequence). The CDR3 extends over 14 amino acids. With 4 bases removed from V and 2 bases from J, the gap between germline ends came to 9 bases. DNA of the CDR3: TGTGCCAGTAGTAAAAATTGGGGCAATCAGCCCCAGCATTTT. Translation: CASSKNWGNQPQHF.

This clonotype was picked up many times. J is TRBJ1-2 and V is TRBV13; no firm D call. The germline gives CDR1 PRHDT, CDR2 FYEKMQ (reference sequence). The CDR3 has 14 residues. The ends were cut back, 1 base at V and 5 bases at J, with 11 bases in the middle. CDR3 sequence: CASSLALVEYGYTF. In nucleotides, the CDR3 is TGTGCCAGCAGCTTAGCCTTAGTGGAATATGGCTACACCTTC.

The rearrangement joins TRBV7-2 to TRBJ2-7, with a tentative D call TRBD1 (6 bases). Trimming removed 1 base from V and 3 bases from J, with 13 bases in between. Germline V gives CDR1 SGHTA, CDR2 FQGNSA. The CDR3 is 15 amino acids. The CDR3, as DNA: TGTGCCAGCAGCTTAGGAAACAGGGTTAACTACGAGCAGTACTTC. It translates to CASSLGNRVNYEQYF.

There are many counts of this clonotype. The chain employs TRBV11-3 and TRBJ1-1; D possibly corresponds to TRBD1 (5 bases). The CDR3 loop spans 18 amino acids. V was pared by 4 bases and J by 1 base, with 22 bases between. Per germline, CDR1 SGHNT and CDR2 YENEEA. The DNA for the CDR3 is TGTGCCAGCAGCTCCTCGGGGGTTTTTCGCCCTCAGAACACTGAAGCTTTCTTT. This codes for CASSSSGVFRPQNTEAFF.

This clonotype was recorded at least ten times. The J gene is TRBJ1-3, the V gene TRBV19; unclear D gene. This CDR3 contains 14 residues. Deletions cut 8 bases from V and 0 bases from J, with 11 bases between. The germline V gene has CDR1 LNHDA and CDR2 SQIVND (reference sequence). This CDR3 is CASQQLSSGNTIYF. The CDR3 DNA reads TGTGCCAGTCAACAGCTATCCTCTGGAAACACCATATATTTT.

There are a few counts of this clonotype. The V and J genes are TRBV30 and TRBJ1-1; maybe TRBD1 (6 bases). There are 11 residues in the CDR3. CDR1 is GTSNPN, CDR2 SVGIG, per germline (reference sequence). With 2 bases removed from V and 11 bases from J, the gap between germline ends came to 12 bases. The chain's CDR3 is CAWSLGGAAFF. DNA of the CDR3: TGTGCCTGGAGTCTCGGGGGCGCGGCTTTCTTT.

The J gene is TRBJ2-3, the V gene TRBV24-1; D gene ambiguous. Per germline, CDR1 KGHDR and CDR2 SFDVKD. The CDR3 covers 15 residues. V was clipped by 4 bases and J by 2 bases, with 12 bases between them. The CDR3 bases are TGTGCCACCAGTGACCCTGGGGTGATCACAGATACGCAGTATTTT. Residues: CATSDPGVITDTQYF.